Shown below are 6 T cell receptor beta chains from a single sample sequenced in a study of PD-1 blockade in classical Hodgkin lymphoma. Libraries were prepared by immunoSEQ multiplex PCR; TCRdb keeps only in-frame clonotypes and omits some of them. The table shows about 85,000 clones, with about nine tenths occurring only once. Every one of the patients relapsed after autologous stem cell transplantation (brentuximab vedotin exposure was variable). Source: peripheral blood mononuclear cells (PBMCs), taken before the second cycle of nivolumab. All receptors come from a human donor with classical Hodgkin lymphoma.

This chain connects TRBV28 to TRBJ2-2; D possibly uses TRBD1 or TRBD2 (6 bases each). Germline CDR1 and CDR2: MDHEN and SYDVKM. The CDR3 consists of 13 residues. V was shortened by 3 bases and J by 6 bases, with 8 bases between the two germline ends. In nucleotides, the CDR3 is TGTGCCAGCAGTTTTCGGGGGCCCGGGGAGCTGTTTTTT. Its translation is CASSFRGPGELFF.

V usage is TRBV11-3 and J usage is TRBJ2-1, with D tentatively TRBD2 (5 bases). Germline V gene sequence: CDR1 SGHNT, CDR2 YENEEA. This CDR3 is 17 amino acids long. Trimming took 3 bases from V and 0 from J, leaving 15 bases between them. DNA of the CDR3: TGTGCCAGCAGCTTGGGAGTTGGCGGACTCTCCTACAATGAGCAGTTCTTC. It specifies CASSLGVGGLSYNEQFF.

The genes are TRBV6-1 and TRBJ1-2, with D unclear. The germline V and J ends were trimmed by 8 bases and 4 bases, with 8 bases remaining between them. The CDR3 consists of 11 residues. Germline CDR1 MNHNS, CDR2 SASEGT. This chain's CDR3 is CASRASYGYTF. The CDR3 region has the DNA TGTGCCAGCCGCGCCTCCTATGGCTACACCTTC.

J is TRBJ2-1 and V is TRBV4-2; D unclear. Germline assignment: CDR1 LGHNA and CDR2 YNFKEQ. Trimming shortened V by 1 base and J by 2 bases, and 9 bases separated the two germline ends. This CDR3 is 15 amino acids long. The CDR3 DNA is TGTGCCAGCAGCCAAGGGTGGGAAACCTACAATGAGCAGTTCTTC. Protein sequence: CASSQGWETYNEQFF.

This rearrangement joins TRBV10-3 to TRBJ2-3; D possibly corresponds to TRBD2 (5 bases). The CDR3 contains 13 residues. The germline V gene has CDR1 ENHRY and CDR2 SYGVKD. Between the trimmed V and J ends, which lost 5 bases and 6 bases, there was a span of 12 bases. CDR3 in amino acids: CAISPGIRDTQYF. CDR3 nucleotides: TGTGCCATCAGTCCCGGGATTAGGGATACGCAGTATTTT.

The chain joins TRBV5-4 to TRBJ1-2, with TRBD1 identical over 8 bases. Germline CDR1 reads SGHNT; CDR2 reads YYREEE (reference sequence). V lost 0 bases, J lost 4 bases, and 5 bases stayed unmatched. This CDR3 is built from 15 residues. The CDR3, as DNA: TGTGCCAGCAGCTTGGGGCAGGGGGCTACCTATGGCTACACCTTC. Its translation: CASSLGQGATYGYTF.